This T cell receptor (beta chain) was sequenced in a study of T cells of healthy individuals. The CDR3 totals 14 residues. The germline V gene encodes CDR1 SGHDT and CDR2 YYEEEE. Between the trimmed V and J ends, which lost 0 bases and 9 bases, there was a span of 10 bases. This clonotype has ten or more counts. TCRdb reprocessed the 5' RACE reads with MiXCR, giving one entry per CDR3 protein. The data contain about 82,000 distinct CDR3 sequences, about 4.8% of them singletons. The source of this sequence is a female donor in good health. The J gene is TRBJ1-6, the V gene TRBV5-6; D uncertain. The CDR3 DNA reads TGTGCCAGCAGCTTGGATAGGACGGCTTCACCCCTCCACTTT. The encoded protein is CASSLDRTASPLHF.